This T cell receptor (beta chain) was retrieved from a study of blood T cell repertoires in COVID-19. Looking at the study overall: Sources were T cells, B-cell-depleted T cells, or PBMCs; the material itself was cDNA or gDNA.

Under the authors' procedure: Researchers report that nucleated cell counts were estimated from reference gene primer amplification. This table comes from immunoSEQ multiplex PCR, and its TCRdb copy is limited to in-frame clones, with some not included. V, J and clone size were drawn from that table, and D and trimming were deduced from the DNA. The data contain 200,000 or so clones, roughly 80% of them singletons. V was pared by 5 bases and J by 6 bases, with 11 bases between. This CDR3 has 11 amino acids. Germline CDR1 is DFQATT and CDR2 is SNEGSKA (reference sequence). Sequencing used peripheral blood. The chain links TRBV20-1 to TRBJ2-7; maybe TRBD2 (6 bases). This TCR was sampled from a woman of 80 years or more with acute or convalescent COVID-19. The chain's CDR3 is CSAPGLFEQYF. The DNA of the CDR3 is TGCAGTGCTCCCGGACTATTCGAGCAGTACTTC.